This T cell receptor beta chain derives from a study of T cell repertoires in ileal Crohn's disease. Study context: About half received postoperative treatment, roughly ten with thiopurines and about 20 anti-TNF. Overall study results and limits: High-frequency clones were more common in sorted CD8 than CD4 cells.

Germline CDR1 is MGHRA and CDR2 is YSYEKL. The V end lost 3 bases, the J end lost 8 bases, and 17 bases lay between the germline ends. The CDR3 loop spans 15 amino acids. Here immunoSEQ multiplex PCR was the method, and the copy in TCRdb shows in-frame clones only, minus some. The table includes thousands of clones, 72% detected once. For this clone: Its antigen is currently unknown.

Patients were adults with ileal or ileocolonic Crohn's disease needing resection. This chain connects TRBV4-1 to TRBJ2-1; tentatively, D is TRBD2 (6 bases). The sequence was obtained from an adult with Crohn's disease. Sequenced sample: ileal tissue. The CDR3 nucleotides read TGCGCCAGCAGCCAGCGGGAAAACGAGGGAGATGAGCAGTTCTTC. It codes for CASSQRENEGDEQFF.